Reported below is one T cell receptor (beta chain). The method was immunoSEQ multiplex PCR; TCRdb's version includes in-frame clones alone and lacks a portion of them. The sample lists more than 65,000 clones; approximately 96% were seen once. The CDR3 loop spans 15 amino acids. Trimming removed 5 bases from V and 4 bases from J; junction bases left unmatched: 9. Germline values: CDR1 SGHVS, CDR2 FQNEAQ. The sample belongs to a study of technical replicates of blood from several donors. This TCR was sampled from a human donor in good health. The chain joins TRBV7-8 to TRBJ1-2, with 8 bases aligning to TRBD1. The sequenced material came from T cells isolated from PBMCs. This CDR3 is CASSDRGAGVYGYTF. Written as DNA, the CDR3 is TGTGCCAGCAGCGACAGGGGTGCAGGGGTCTATGGCTACACCTTC.